Below, 20 T cell receptor beta chains from the same sample are listed, as sequenced in a study of shared clonotypes between healthy human individuals. Sequenced by immunoSEQ multiplex PCR; TCRdb stores in-frame clones only, minus some. The sample gives over 1.5 million clones, 98% of which show up once; roughly 0.4% is in the top ten. Sequencing was done on a sample of naive CD4+ T cells sorted from blood. The subset was: CD45RA+ positively selected. The receptors were gathered from a man younger than 40 in good health.

The rearrangement uses TRBV9 and TRBJ2-1, with 7 bases lining up with TRBD1. The V gene's germline CDR1 is SGDLS and CDR2 YYNGEE. This CDR3 is 16 amino acids long. Trimming took 2 bases from V and 1 from J; bases not matched to a gene: 6. The CDR3, as DNA: TGTGCCAGCAGCGTCGGACAGGAATCGTCCTACAATGAGCAGTTCTTC. Its translation: CASSVGQESSYNEQFF.

The chain uses TRBV5-6 and TRBJ2-7, with D maybe TRBD2 (6 bases). Germline V gene data show CDR1 as SGHDT and CDR2 as YYEEEE. This CDR3 region has 16 residues. V dropped 2 bases and J dropped 2 bases, with 17 bases sitting between them. The CDR3 DNA reads TGTGCCAGCAGCTTTTGGGGGGTTACAGCCCCCTACGAGCAGTACTTC. Its translation is CASSFWGVTAPYEQYF.

The chain employs TRBV2 and TRBJ1-2; no firm D call. The CDR3 is 12 amino acids. Germline CDR1 reads SNHLY; CDR2 reads FYNNEI. V dropped 9 bases and J dropped 3 bases, with 11 bases sitting between them. The CDR3 nucleotides read TGTGCCAGTTGGGCAGGAGACTATGGCTACACCTTC. Translated: CASWAGDYGYTF.

V gene TRBV14 combines with J gene TRBJ2-1; maybe TRBD2 (6 bases). CDR3 length: 17 residues. Trimming cost V 5 bases and J 2 bases, with 19 bases left between them. Germline lookup yields CDR1 SGHDN and CDR2 FVKESK. CDR3 bases: TGTGCCAGCAGCACCTCTCGGGAGCCGGTACCCTACAATGAGCAGTTCTTC. Protein: CASSTSREPVPYNEQFF.

The rearrangement uses TRBV5-5 and TRBJ2-1; 7 bases align to TRBD1. This CDR3 has 15 residues. CDR1 SGHKS and CDR2 YYEKEE come from the germline V gene (reference sequence). Germline trimming cut 4 bases from V and 6 bases from J; bases unmatched to any gene: 10. The CDR3 spells CASSQSGTVTNEQFF. CDR3 DNA: TGTGCCAGCAGCCAGTCCGGGACAGTAACCAATGAGCAGTTCTTC.

V is TRBV7-9 and J is TRBJ2-7; possibly TRBD1 for D (6 bases). The CDR3 length is 13 residues. Germline V gene sequence: CDR1 SEHNR, CDR2 FQNEAQ (reference sequence). V dropped 8 bases and J dropped 0 bases, with 11 bases sitting between them. This CDR3 reads CASSDRSSYEQYF. The CDR3 DNA reads as TGTGCCAGCTCCGACAGGAGCTCCTACGAGCAGTACTTC.

This sequence joins TRBV7-9 and TRBJ2-7; TRBD1 aligns across 8 bases. Per germline, CDR1 SEHNR and CDR2 FQNEAQ (reference sequence). V was clipped by 5 bases and J by 0 bases; unmatched bases: 9. This CDR3 comprises 16 residues. The CDR3 reads CASSALGQEASYEQYF. The CDR3 nucleotides read TGTGCCAGCAGCGCCCTGGGACAGGAAGCCTCCTACGAGCAGTACTTC.

Details on this clone: Within the sample, other DNA sequences also encode this same CDR3. The V and J genes are TRBV6-5 and TRBJ1-3; the D is unclear. CDR3 length: 15 residues. The germline V gene has CDR1 MNHEY and CDR2 SVGAGI. Trimming took 0 bases from V and 0 from J, leaving 6 bases between them. The CDR3: CASSYSGSSGNTIYF. The DNA for the CDR3 is TGTGCCAGCAGTTACTCGGGCAGCTCTGGAAACACCATATATTTT.

In DNA form, the CDR3 reads TGTGCCACCCCCAGGGGGGAGTCGGAGACCCAGTACTTC. Its translation is CATPRGESETQYF. V usage is TRBV6-1 and J usage is TRBJ2-5; TRBD1 might be the D (7 bases). V gave up 10 bases and J gave up 5 bases, with 17 bases separating them. CDR3 length equals 13 residues. Germline V gene lookup returns CDR1 MNHNS and CDR2 SASEGT.

The rearrangement uses TRBV5-1 and TRBJ2-1, with no clear D. The germline V gene encodes CDR1 SGHRS and CDR2 YFSETQ. The CDR3 covers 14 residues. The V end lost 4 bases, the J end lost 7 bases, and 15 bases lay between the germline ends. The CDR3 spells CASSVGFYGNEQFF. CDR3 DNA: TGCGCCAGCAGCGTGGGATTCTATGGGAATGAGCAGTTCTTC. Combining the CDR3 with reference TRBV5-1 and TRBJ2-1 gives the whole variable domain KAGVTQTPRYLIKTRGQQVTLSCSPISGHRSVSWYQQTPGQGLQFLFEYFSETQRNKGNFPGRFSGRQFSNSRSEMNVSTLELGDSALYLCASSVGFYGNEQFFGPGTRLTVL.

The chain combines TRBV27 with TRBJ1-5, with D unresolved. The V gene lost 3 bases and the J gene lost 1 base, with 16 bases spanning the gap. CDR1 MNHEY and CDR2 SMNVEV come from the germline V gene (reference sequence). This CDR3 has 17 residues. The CDR3 DNA reads as TGTGCCAGCAGTTTGGCCGGGCACGTAGGAAGCAATCAGCCCCAGCATTTT. Its protein is CASSLAGHVGSNQPQHF.

This rearrangement joins TRBV29-1 to TRBJ2-1; unclear D gene. This CDR3 spans 11 amino acids. With 7 bases removed from V and 3 bases from J, the gap between germline ends came to 7 bases. Germline CDR1 and CDR2: SQVTM and ANQGSEA. The CDR3 sequence is CSGGVYNEQFF. CDR3 bases: TGCAGCGGTGGGGTCTACAATGAGCAGTTCTTC.

The gene calls are TRBV6-5 and TRBJ2-1; TRBD2 agrees at 8 bases. The CDR3 is made up of 15 amino acids. In germline, CDR1 is MNHEY, CDR2 SVGAGI. The V segment lost 2 bases and the J segment 8 bases; nucleotides outside the gene matches: 8. The DNA of the CDR3 is TGTGCCAGCAGTTACCTCGGGAGGGCCCTCTATGAGCAGTTCTTC. It specifies CASSYLGRALYEQFF.

CDR3 DNA sequence: TGTGCCAGCAGCTTGTCAGCAGGGCGCTATGGCTACACCTTC. Its translation: CASSLSAGRYGYTF. The chain recombines TRBV5-8 with TRBJ1-2, with a tentative D call TRBD1 (5 bases). V gave up 1 base and J gave up 4 bases, with 11 bases separating them. The CDR3 consists of 14 residues. The germline V gene has CDR1 SGHTS and CDR2 YDEGEE. Full variable domain (missing parts from reference TRBV5-8 and TRBJ1-2): EAGVTQSPTHLIKTRGQQATLRCSPISGHTSVYWYQQALGLGLQFLLWYDEGEERNRGNFPPRFSGRQFPNYSSELNVNALELEDSALYLCASSLSAGRYGYTFGSGTRLTVV.

The genes are TRBV5-6 and TRBJ1-5, with 7 bases fitting TRBD1. Germline V lookup: CDR1 SGHDT, CDR2 YYEEEE. The CDR3 extends over 17 amino acids. Trimming took 3 bases from V and 0 from J; bases not matched to a gene: 9. CDR3 protein: CASSWYRGRNSNQPQHF. CDR3 bases: TGTGCCAGCAGCTGGTACAGGGGAAGAAATAGCAATCAGCCCCAGCATTTT.

J is TRBJ1-4 and V is TRBV7-6; 7 bases map to TRBD1. V trimming: 8 bases; J trimming: 5 bases; junction bases outside the gene matches: 11. The CDR3 extends over 15 amino acids. Germline V gene data show CDR1 as SGHVS and CDR2 as FNYEAQ. This CDR3 is CASGPSGTENEKLFF. CDR3 DNA: TGTGCCAGCGGACCCTCCGGGACAGAGAATGAAAAACTGTTTTTT.

The chain has TRBV10-3 and TRBJ1-2; the D is unclear. The CDR3 covers 16 residues. V was pared by 3 bases and J by 7 bases, with 21 bases between. Germline lookup yields CDR1 ENHRY and CDR2 SYGVKD. CDR3 amino acids: CAISDLGLEGKIGYTF. The CDR3 nucleotides read TGTGCCATCAGTGATCTAGGGCTTGAGGGTAAAATTGGCTACACCTTC.

This chain connects TRBV19 to TRBJ2-7; TRBD1 aligns across 10 bases. CDR3 size: 16 residues. Trimming took 0 bases from V and 6 from J; bases not matched to a gene: 8. In germline, CDR1 is LNHDA, CDR2 SQIVND (reference sequence). CDR3 bases: TGTGCCAGTAGTATAGACCCGGGACAGGGGTTCGGCGAGCAGTACTTC. Translation: CASSIDPGQGFGEQYF.

CDR3 amino acids: CASSGIDTSSYEQYF. Written as DNA, the CDR3 is TGTGCCAGCAGCGGAATCGACACCTCCTCCTACGAGCAGTACTTC. V is TRBV5-6 and J is TRBJ2-7; D remains ambiguous. Trimming took 4 bases from V and 0 from J, leaving 14 bases between them. This CDR3 has 15 residues. CDR1 is SGHDT and CDR2 is YYEEEE in the germline V gene.

The chain joins TRBV18 to TRBJ2-7; TRBD2 matches at 7 bases. The germline V gene encodes CDR1 KGHSH and CDR2 LQKENI. The junction had 12 bases not matched to a gene; V was cut back by 6 bases and J by 1 base. The CDR3 runs to 16 residues. CDR3 loop: CASSLKAWRESYEQYF. CDR3 bases: TGTGCCAGCTCCCTCAAGGCCTGGCGGGAGTCCTACGAGCAGTACTTC.